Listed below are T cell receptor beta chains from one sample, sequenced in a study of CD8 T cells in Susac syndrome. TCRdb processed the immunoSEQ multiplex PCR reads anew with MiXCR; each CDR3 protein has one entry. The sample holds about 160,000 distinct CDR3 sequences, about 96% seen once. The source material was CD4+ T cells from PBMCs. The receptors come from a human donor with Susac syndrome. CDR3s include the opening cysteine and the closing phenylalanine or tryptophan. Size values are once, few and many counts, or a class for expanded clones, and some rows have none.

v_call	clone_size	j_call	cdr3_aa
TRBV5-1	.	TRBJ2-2	CASSPWGGRQTGELFF
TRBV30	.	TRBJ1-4	CAWSGEKLFF
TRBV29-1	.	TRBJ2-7	CSTTRGHEQYF
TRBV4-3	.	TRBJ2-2	CASSQVRGARNTGELFF
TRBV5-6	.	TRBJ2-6	CASSLVGGANVLTF
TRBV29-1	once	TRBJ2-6	CSVSGGSGANVLTF
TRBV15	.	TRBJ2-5	CATSSLQIQETQYF
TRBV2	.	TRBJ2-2	CASSEIVGGTIGELFF
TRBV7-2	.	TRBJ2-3	CASSQSASTDTQYF
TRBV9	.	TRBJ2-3	CASSVWPRGGGRDTQYF
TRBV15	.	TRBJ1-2	CATSSSGAGGYGYTF